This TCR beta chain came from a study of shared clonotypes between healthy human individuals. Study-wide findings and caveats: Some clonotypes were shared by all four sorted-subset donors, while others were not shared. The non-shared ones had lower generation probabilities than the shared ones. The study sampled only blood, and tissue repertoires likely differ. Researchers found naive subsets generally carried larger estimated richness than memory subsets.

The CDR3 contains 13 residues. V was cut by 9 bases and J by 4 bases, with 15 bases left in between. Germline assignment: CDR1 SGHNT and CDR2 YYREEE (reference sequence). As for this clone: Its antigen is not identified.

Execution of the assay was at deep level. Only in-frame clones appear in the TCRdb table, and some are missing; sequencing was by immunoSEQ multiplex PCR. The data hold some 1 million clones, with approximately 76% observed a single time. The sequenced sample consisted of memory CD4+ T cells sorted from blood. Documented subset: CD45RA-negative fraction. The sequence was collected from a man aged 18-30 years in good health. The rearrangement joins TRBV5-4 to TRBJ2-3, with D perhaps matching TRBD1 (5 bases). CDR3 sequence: CATTIRASDTQYF. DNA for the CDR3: TGTGCCACCACGATCAGGGCGTCAGATACGCAGTATTTT.